This T cell receptor (beta chain) was captured in a study of blood T cell repertoires in COVID-19. Whole-study context: The samples span acute and convalescent COVID-19 from the United States, Italy and Spain. PBMCs, B-cell-depleted T cells, or T cells were the source of the cDNA or gDNA that made up the material.

Germline CDR1 is SQVTM and CDR2 is ANQGSEA. CDR3 length equals 12 residues. Trimming took 2 bases from V and 9 from J; bases not matched to a gene: 3. Original data processing: For nucleated cells, counts were estimated from reference gene primer amplification. The data were produced by immunoSEQ multiplex PCR, yet TCRdb's version contains in-frame clones alone and is incomplete. V and J calls plus clone size are reproduced from that table; the DNA served to infer D and trimming. This table has around 140,000 clones, just over 85% appearing once. The receptor was derived from a woman aged 55-75 years with acute or convalescent COVID-19. Sequenced: peripheral blood. This rearrangement joins TRBV29-1 to TRBJ2-1; 8 bases match TRBD2. As DNA, the CDR3 is TGCAGCGTTGAACCCCGGGGGGGTGAGCAGTTCTTC. It yields the protein CSVEPRGGEQFF.